This is a list of T cell receptor beta chains from one sample in a study of blood T cell repertoires in COVID-19. Data came from immunoSEQ multiplex PCR; TCRdb stores just in-frame clones and leaves some out. The sample carries roughly 240,000 clones, approximately 90% recorded once. What was sequenced was PBMCs or T cells enriched from blood (not recorded which). These receptors were collected from a woman between 40 and 50 years old with acute COVID-19. Each CDR3 is given with its conserved first and last residue. D genes are given only for firm matches. Some rows have no size entry. The others give once, few or many, or a class for an expanded clone.

D gene	clone size	V gene	J gene	CDR3 DNA	CDR3 protein
NA	NA	TRBV7-2	TRBJ2-7	TGTGCCAGTGCTAGCGCCACCTCCTACGAGCAGTACTTC	CASASATSYEQYF
NA	NA	TRBV15	TRBJ1-5	TGTGCCACCAGCAGAGGGGTCCCGGGGGGCAATCAGCCCCAGCATTTT	CATSRGVPGGNQPQHF
NA	NA	TRBV7-8	TRBJ1-4	TGTGCCAGCAGCTCCCCGGGTATGGGGGCTCTTAAGCAACTGTTTTTT	CASSSPGMGALKQLFF
NA	few	TRBV12-3/TRBV12-4	TRBJ1-2	TGTGCCAGCAGTATGAATGGAGTCCATGGCTACACCTTC	CASSMNGVHGYTF
TRBD1	NA	TRBV11-3	TRBJ2-5	TGTGCCAGCAGCTCAGCCGGGACAGGGATGCAGACCCAGTACTTC	CASSSAGTGMQTQYF
TRBD1	few	TRBV29-1	TRBJ1-2	TGCAGCGCCACACAGGGGTTGGACTATGGCTACACCTTC	CSATQGLDYGYTF
NA	NA	TRBV21-1	TRBJ1-2	TGTGCCAGATCGCAAAGGGGACCGCTACAGGGCCGGACCCAATACTATGGCTACACCTTC	CARSQRGPLQGRTQYYGYTF
TRBD1	NA	TRBV5-1	TRBJ2-2	TGCGCCAGCAGCAAGACAGGGCTCACCGGGGAGCTGTTTTTT	CASSKTGLTGELFF
TRBD1	NA	TRBV27	TRBJ1-6	TGTGCCAGCAGGCTATTACAGGGGCTGGGTAATTCACCCCTCCACTTT	CASRLLQGLGNSPLHF
TRBD1	NA	TRBV7-2	TRBJ2-3	TGTGCCAGCAGCCCGTGGACAGGGGGCGGGAATACGCAGTATTTT	CASSPWTGGGNTQYF
TRBD1	NA	TRBV7-2	TRBJ1-2	TGTGCCAGCAGCCCAGAAGAAAGGGACAGCGTCCTCTATGGCTACACCTTC	CASSPEERDSVLYGYTF
NA	once	TRBV23-1	TRBJ1-2	TGCGCCAGCAGTCAATCCCCCCCTTACTATGGCTACACCTTC	CASSQSPPYYGYTF
TRBD1	NA	TRBV5-1	TRBJ1-3	TGCGCCAGCAGCTTGCAGGGGGCAAGTGGAAACACCATATATTTT	CASSLQGASGNTIYF
NA	NA	TRBV3-1/TRBV3-2	TRBJ1-3	TGTGCCAGCTCCCCGGAGAGCTCTGGAAACACCATATATTTT	CASSPESSGNTIYF
NA	once	TRBV25-1	TRBJ1-1	TGTGCCAGCAGTGAGGTGACGGGGAACACTGAAGCTTTCTTT	CASSEVTGNTEAFF
NA	NA	TRBV7-2	TRBJ1-1	TGTGCCAGCAGCTTAGGGGGGCAATCGCGCACTGAAGCTTTCTTT	CASSLGGQSRTEAFF
TRBD2	NA	TRBV28	TRBJ2-3	TGTGCCAGCAGGCTCCTCCTTAGCGGGGTTAGCACAGATACGCAGTATTTT	CASRLLLSGVSTDTQYF
TRBD1	NA	TRBV12-3/TRBV12-4	TRBJ1-3	TGTGCCAGCAGAGCACAGGGGGTGTACACCATATATTTT	CASRAQGVYTIYF
NA	NA	TRBV4-3	TRBJ2-7	TGCGCCAGCAGCCAAGCCCTGGACAGCGCCTACGAGCAGTACTTC	CASSQALDSAYEQYF
TRBD1	once	TRBV9	TRBJ1-3	TGTGCCAGCAGCGCGGACAGGTCTGCTGGAAACACCATATATTTT	CASSADRSAGNTIYF
NA	NA	TRBV24-1	TRBJ2-2	TGTGCCACCAGTGATTTGTCGGCAGGGGACACCGGGGAGCTGTTTTTT	CATSDLSAGDTGELFF
TRBD2	NA	TRBV9	TRBJ2-1	TGTGCCAGCAGCGTTGGAGGACTGATCTGGACTAGCGGCCCCTACAATGAGCAGTTCTTC	CASSVGGLIWTSGPYNEQFF
TRBD1	NA	TRBV14	TRBJ1-1	TGTGCCAGCAGCCGGACAGGGGGCCCTGAAGCTTTCTTT	CASSRTGGPEAFF
NA	NA	TRBV18	TRBJ2-2	TGTGCCAGCTCACTGAAGGGGGCGGGACCCACCTCGGACACCGGGGAGCTGTTTTTT	CASSLKGAGPTSDTGELFF
NA	NA	TRBV7-8	TRBJ2-1	TGTGCCAGCAGCTTAGCGGGAGAAATCAATGAGCAGTTCTTC	CASSLAGEINEQFF
TRBD2	NA	TRBV9	TRBJ2-1	TGTGCCAGCAGCCCCACAGCGGGAGGTTCCTACAATGAGCAGTTCTTC	CASSPTAGGSYNEQFF
NA	NA	TRBV7-9	TRBJ1-1	TGTGCCAGCAGCTTACTGAAGGGGACTGAAGCTTTCTTT	CASSLLKGTEAFF
NA	NA	TRBV25-1	TRBJ2-7	TGTGCCAGCAGTGCCTCCGGGACTCCCGCCTACGAGCAGTACTTC	CASSASGTPAYEQYF
TRBD1	NA	TRBV18	TRBJ2-2	TGTGCCAGCTCAAAAAAGGCCCCGACAGGGGCGAACACCGGGGAGCTGTTTTTT	CASSKKAPTGANTGELFF
TRBD2	NA	TRBV29-1	TRBJ2-7	TGCAGCGTTGAAGACCCAGCGGGGGGACCGTACGAGCAGTACTTC	CSVEDPAGGPYEQYF
TRBD1	NA	TRBV18	TRBJ2-7	TGTGCCAGCTCACCACTGACAGGGCCTACCTACGAGCAGTACTTC	CASSPLTGPTYEQYF
NA	few	TRBV7-2	TRBJ1-2	TGTGCCAGCAGCCTGTCCGTGGCTTATGGCTACACCTTC	CASSLSVAYGYTF
NA	once	TRBV18	TRBJ1-2	TGTGCCAGCTCACCCCCCGGGAGCCTTATTGTCTATGGCTACACCTTC	CASSPPGSLIVYGYTF
TRBD2	NA	TRBV6-6	TRBJ2-3	TGTGCCAGCAGTTCCAGCGGGAGGAGTTTTGATACGCAGTATTTT	CASSSSGRSFDTQYF
NA	NA	TRBV19	TRBJ1-2	TGTGCCAGTAGTATAGCGGCAGGGGCCGTCCGGGGCTACACCTTC	CASSIAAGAVRGYTF
TRBD2	NA	TRBV7-2	TRBJ2-1	TGTGCCAGCAGCTTACTTAGCGGGAGAGGGAATGAGCAGTTCTTC	CASSLLSGRGNEQFF
NA	NA	TRBV4-3	TRBJ1-2	TGCGCCAGCAGCCAAGATCACAGGGCCAGCTACTACACCTTC	CASSQDHRASYYTF
TRBD1	NA	TRBV5-4	TRBJ2-3	TGTGCCAGCAGCTTGGGAGGGGGCGCCATTAAATTCACAGATACGCAGTATTTT	CASSLGGGAIKFTDTQYF
TRBD1	NA	TRBV25-1	TRBJ1-2	TGTGCCAGCAGTGAACCGGGACAGTACTATGGCTACACCTTC	CASSEPGQYYGYTF
NA	NA	TRBV19	TRBJ2-2	TGTGCCAGTAGTACCCGTCAGACTAGCCGGGGGCCCGGGGAGCTGTTTTTT	CASSTRQTSRGPGELFF
TRBD1	once	TRBV5-1	TRBJ2-1	TGCGCCAGCAGCTCAAGACAGGGAAGCTACAATGAGCAGTTCTTC	CASSSRQGSYNEQFF
NA	NA	TRBV5-1	TRBJ1-4	TGCGCCAGCAGCTCGGGGGGCGCGGGCGAAAAACTGTTTTTT	CASSSGGAGEKLFF
TRBD1	NA	TRBV3-1/TRBV3-2	TRBJ1-4	TGTGCCAGCAGCCTCCGGACAGGCCCCTTGTTTTTT	CASSLRTGPLFF
TRBD1	NA	TRBV5-1	TRBJ2-2	TGCGCCAGCATCCCAGGGGGCTCGAACACCGGGGAGCTGTTTTTT	CASIPGGSNTGELFF
NA	NA	TRBV12-1	TRBJ2-1	TGTGCCAGCAGCTTTACAGGGAGCGATGAGCAGTTCTTC	CASSFTGSDEQFF
NA	NA	TRBV4-3	TRBJ1-1	TGCGCCAGCAGCCGCGGGACCACTGAAGCTTTCTTT	CASSRGTTEAFF
NA	few	TRBV5-1	TRBJ1-3	TGCGCCAGCAAATATTCAGGCGACTCTGGAAACACCATATATTTT	CASKYSGDSGNTIYF
TRBD1	NA	TRBV5-6	TRBJ1-5	TGTGCCAGCAGCCAGACAGGGACCGATCAGCCCCAGCATTTT	CASSQTGTDQPQHF